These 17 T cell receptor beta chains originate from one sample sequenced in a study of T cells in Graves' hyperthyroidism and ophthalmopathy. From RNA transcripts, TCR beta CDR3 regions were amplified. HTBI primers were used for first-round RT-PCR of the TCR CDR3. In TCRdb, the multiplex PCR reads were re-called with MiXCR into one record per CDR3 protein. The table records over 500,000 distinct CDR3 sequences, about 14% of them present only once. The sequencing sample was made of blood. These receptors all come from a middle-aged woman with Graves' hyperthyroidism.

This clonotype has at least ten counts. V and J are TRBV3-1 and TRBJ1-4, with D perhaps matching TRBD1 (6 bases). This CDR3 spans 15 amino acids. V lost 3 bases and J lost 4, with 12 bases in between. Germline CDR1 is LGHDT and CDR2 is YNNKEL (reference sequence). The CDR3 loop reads CASSHGQTYNEKLFF. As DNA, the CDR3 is TGTGCCAGCAGCCACGGACAGACGTATAATGAAAAACTGTTTTTT.

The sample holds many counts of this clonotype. This CDR3 reads CSATAIGSSSSYNEQFF. CDR3 coding DNA: TGCAGTGCTACAGCCATCGGGTCGTCGAGCTCCTACAATGAGCAGTTCTTC. V is TRBV20-1 and J is TRBJ2-1; no reliable D call. The V end lost 4 bases, the J end lost 0 bases, and 19 bases lay between the germline ends. The germline gives CDR1 DFQATT, CDR2 SNEGSKA (reference sequence). The CDR3 spans 17 residues.

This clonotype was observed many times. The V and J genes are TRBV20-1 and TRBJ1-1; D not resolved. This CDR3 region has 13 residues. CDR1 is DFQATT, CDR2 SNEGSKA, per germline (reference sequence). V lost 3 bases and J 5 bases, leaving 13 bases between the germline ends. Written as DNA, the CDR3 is TGCAGTGCTAGGAAAGAGAGTAGGACTGAAGCTTTCTTT. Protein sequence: CSARKESRTEAFF.

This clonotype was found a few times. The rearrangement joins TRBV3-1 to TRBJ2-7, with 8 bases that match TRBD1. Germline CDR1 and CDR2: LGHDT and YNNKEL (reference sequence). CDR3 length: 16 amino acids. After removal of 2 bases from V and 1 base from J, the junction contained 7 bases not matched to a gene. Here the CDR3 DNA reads TGTGCCAGCAGCCAATCCAGGGGGCTGGGGTCCTACGAGCAGTACTTC. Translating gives CASSQSRGLGSYEQYF.

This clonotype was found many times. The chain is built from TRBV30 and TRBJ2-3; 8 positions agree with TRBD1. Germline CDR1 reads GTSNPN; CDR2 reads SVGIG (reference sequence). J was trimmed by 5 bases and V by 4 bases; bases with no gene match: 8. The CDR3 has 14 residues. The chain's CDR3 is CAWKGRGRGDTQYF. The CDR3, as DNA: TGTGCCTGGAAAGGCAGGGGGCGCGGAGATACGCAGTATTTT.

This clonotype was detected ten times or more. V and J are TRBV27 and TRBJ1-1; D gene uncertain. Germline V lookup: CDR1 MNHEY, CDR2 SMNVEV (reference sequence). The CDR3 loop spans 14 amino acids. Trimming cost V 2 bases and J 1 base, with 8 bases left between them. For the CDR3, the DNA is TGTGCCAGCAGTTTAGGAGCCAGGAACACTGAAGCTTTCTTT. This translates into CASSLGARNTEAFF.

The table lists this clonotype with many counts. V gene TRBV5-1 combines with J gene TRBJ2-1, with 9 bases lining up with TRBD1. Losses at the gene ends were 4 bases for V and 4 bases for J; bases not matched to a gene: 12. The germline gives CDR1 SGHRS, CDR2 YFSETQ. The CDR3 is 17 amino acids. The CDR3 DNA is TGCGCCAGCAGCCCAAATGGGTTGGGACAGGGATACAATGAGCAGTTCTTC. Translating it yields CASSPNGLGQGYNEQFF.

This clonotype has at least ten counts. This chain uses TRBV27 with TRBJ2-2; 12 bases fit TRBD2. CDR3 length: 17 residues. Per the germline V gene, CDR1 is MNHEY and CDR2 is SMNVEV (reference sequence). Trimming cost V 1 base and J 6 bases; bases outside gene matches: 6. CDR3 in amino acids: CASSLYRGLAGSGELFF. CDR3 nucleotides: TGTGCCAGCAGTTTATATAGGGGACTAGCGGGTTCCGGGGAGCTGTTTTTT.

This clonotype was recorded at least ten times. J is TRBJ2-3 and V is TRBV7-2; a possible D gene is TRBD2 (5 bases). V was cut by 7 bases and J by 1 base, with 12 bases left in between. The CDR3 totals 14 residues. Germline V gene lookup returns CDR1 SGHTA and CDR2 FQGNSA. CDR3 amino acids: CASNRDGGTDTQYF. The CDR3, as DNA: TGTGCCAGCAACCGGGATGGGGGCACAGATACGCAGTATTTT.

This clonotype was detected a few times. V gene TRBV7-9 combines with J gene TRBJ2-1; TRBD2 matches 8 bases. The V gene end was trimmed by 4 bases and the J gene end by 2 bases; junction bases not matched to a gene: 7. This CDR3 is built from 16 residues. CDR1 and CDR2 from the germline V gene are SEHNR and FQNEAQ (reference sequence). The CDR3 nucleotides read TGTGCCAGCAGCTCCCGAGCGGGAGTCACCTACAATGAGCAGTTCTTC. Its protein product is CASSSRAGVTYNEQFF.

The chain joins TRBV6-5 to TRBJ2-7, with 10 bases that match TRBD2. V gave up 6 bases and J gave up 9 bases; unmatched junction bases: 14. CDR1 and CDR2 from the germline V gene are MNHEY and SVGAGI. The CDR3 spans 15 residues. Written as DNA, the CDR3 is TGTGCCAGCAGCGACTCCGGGACTAGCGTCCTGGGGCAGTACTTC. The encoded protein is CASSDSGTSVLGQYF.

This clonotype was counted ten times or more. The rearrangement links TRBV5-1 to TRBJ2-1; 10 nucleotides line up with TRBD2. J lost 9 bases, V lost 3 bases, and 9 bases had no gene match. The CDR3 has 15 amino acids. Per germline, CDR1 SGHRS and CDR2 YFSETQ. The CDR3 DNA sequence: TGCGCCAGCAGCTCGGTGGCTAGCGGGAGTGGTGAGCAGTTCTTC. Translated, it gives CASSSVASGSGEQFF.

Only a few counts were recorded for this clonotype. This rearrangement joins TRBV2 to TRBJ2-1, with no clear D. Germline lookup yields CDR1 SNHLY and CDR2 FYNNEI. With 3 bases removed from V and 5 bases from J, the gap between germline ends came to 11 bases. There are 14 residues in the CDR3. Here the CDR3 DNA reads TGTGCCAGCAGTGACCCTCGCGGCAACAATGAGCAGTTCTTC. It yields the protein CASSDPRGNNEQFF.

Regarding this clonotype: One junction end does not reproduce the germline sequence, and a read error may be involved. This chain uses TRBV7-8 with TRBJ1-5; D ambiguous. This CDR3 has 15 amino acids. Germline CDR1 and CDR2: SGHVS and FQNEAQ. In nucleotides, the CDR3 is TGTGCCAGCAGCTTAGGCACCAGCGGTAACCAGCCCCGGCATTTT. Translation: CASSLGTSGNQPRHF.

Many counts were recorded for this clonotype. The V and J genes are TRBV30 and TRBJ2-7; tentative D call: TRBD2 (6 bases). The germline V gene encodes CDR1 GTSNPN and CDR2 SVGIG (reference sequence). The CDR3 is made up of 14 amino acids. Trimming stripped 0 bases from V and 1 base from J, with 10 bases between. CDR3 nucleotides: TGTGCCTGGAGTGTACGGGACTCTTCCTACGAGCAGTACTTC. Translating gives CAWSVRDSSYEQYF.

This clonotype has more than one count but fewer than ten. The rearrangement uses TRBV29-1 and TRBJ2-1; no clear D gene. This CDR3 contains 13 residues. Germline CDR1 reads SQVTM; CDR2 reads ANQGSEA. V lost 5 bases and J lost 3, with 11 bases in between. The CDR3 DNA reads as TGCAGCGTTCTTCACCAGGTCTACAATGAGCAGTTCTTC. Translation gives CSVLHQVYNEQFF.

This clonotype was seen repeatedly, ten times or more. The CDR3 region has the DNA TGTGCCAGCAGTGTAGCGGGATATGGCAATTACAATGAGCAGTTCTTC. As protein: CASSVAGYGNYNEQFF. This chain uses TRBV2 with TRBJ2-1, with 8 bases matching TRBD2. The CDR3 is 16 residues long. The germline gives CDR1 SNHLY, CDR2 FYNNEI. Unmatched junction bases numbered 9, after V lost 4 bases and J lost 4 bases.